This T cell receptor beta chain derives from a study of technical replicates of blood from several donors. The CDR3 totals 14 residues. Germline V lookup: CDR1 KGHSH, CDR2 LQKENI. V lost 2 bases to trimming and J lost 0 bases, with 6 bases between them. The table came from immunoSEQ multiplex PCR; TCRdb's copy has only in-frame clones and leaves some out. This table holds tens of thousands of clones, around 87% found once. Sequenced sample: PBMCs. The chain is built from TRBV18 and TRBJ2-3; D is ambiguous. The clonotype comes from a human donor in good health. Some clones in this sample may be carry-over from other donors' samples. The CDR3 sequence: CASSPNLSTDTQYF. The CDR3 DNA sequence: TGTGCCAGCTCACCAAATCTAAGCACAGATACGCAGTATTTT.